The 3 T cell receptor beta chains reported below all come from one sample, sequenced in a study of T cells in localized non-small cell lung cancer. Repertoires were generated with immunoSEQ multiplex PCR, while TCRdb's copy carries only in-frame clones and drops some. The data show tens of thousands of clones, approximately 88% seen once. The sequencing here drew on peripheral blood, taken before any cancer treatment. These receptors all come from a man between 40 and 70 years old with stage I squamous cell lung carcinoma.

V and J are TRBV5-1 and TRBJ2-7, with TRBD1 matching 7 bases. The CDR3 is 14 residues long. The V gene's germline CDR1 is SGHRS and CDR2 YFSETQ. Trimming cost V 3 bases and J 4 bases; bases outside gene matches: 7. For the CDR3, the DNA is TGCGCCAGCAGCTCCCTAGACAGGGCGTACGAGCAGTACTTC. Translated, it gives CASSSLDRAYEQYF.

The chain couples TRBV5-1 to TRBJ1-6; the D is unclear. V was shortened by 0 bases and J by 6 bases, with 7 bases between the two germline ends. The CDR3 spans 14 residues. Germline assignment: CDR1 SGHRS and CDR2 YFSETQ. CDR3 nucleotide sequence: TGCGCCAGCAGCTTGGACAGCGCTAATTCACCCCTCCACTTT. Translating gives CASSLDSANSPLHF.

DNA for the CDR3: TGCGCCAGCAGCTCGGGAAGGACTAGCGGGGGGGCCGCAGAGACCCAGTACTTC. Translated: CASSSGRTSGGAAETQYF. The chain couples TRBV5-1 to TRBJ2-5; the match to TRBD2 covers 15 bases. The J segment lost 4 bases and the V segment lost 3 bases, leaving 10 bases of the junction unmatched. The V gene's germline CDR1 is SGHRS and CDR2 YFSETQ. This CDR3 spans 18 amino acids. The variable domain in full, with the rest retrieved from reference TRBV5-1 and TRBJ2-5, is KAGVTQTPRYLIKTRGQQVTLSCSPISGHRSVSWYQQTPGQGLQFLFEYFSETQRNKGNFPGRFSGRQFSNSRSEMNVSTLELGDSALYLCASSSGRTSGGAAETQYFGPGTRLLVL.